These T cell receptor beta chains were read from a single sample in a study of blood T cell repertoires in COVID-19. Here immunoSEQ multiplex PCR was the method, and the copy in TCRdb shows in-frame clones only, minus some. In the table there are 180,000 or so clones, around 85% of which are singletons. The material sequenced was peripheral blood. These receptors came from a man aged 60 to 75 with acute or convalescent COVID-19. CDR3s include the opening cysteine and the closing phenylalanine or tryptophan. Each record gives: clone size, D gene, J gene, V gene, CDR3 DNA, CDR3 protein. D genes are given only for firm matches. Only some rows state a clone size, as once, few, many or a class for expanded clones.

size: -; D: -; J: TRBJ2-1; V: TRBV28; DNA: TGTGCCAGCAGCATGGGCCCCCTTGAGTCCCAATCCCCCTACAATGAGCAGTTCTTC; CDR3: CASSMGPLESQSPYNEQFF
size: once; D: TRBD1; J: TRBJ2-3; V: TRBV7-9; DNA: TGTGCCAGCAGCCCGACAGGGGCTGCCACAGATACGCAGTATTTT; CDR3: CASSPTGAATDTQYF
size: -; D: TRBD2; J: TRBJ2-1; V: TRBV7-2; DNA: TGTGCCAGCGGAGGACGGACTAGCAGCTACAATGAGCAGTTCTTC; CDR3: CASGGRTSSYNEQFF
size: -; D: -; J: TRBJ2-1; V: TRBV5-4; DNA: TGTGCCAGCAGCTTGGACGGACTATTGGTGGTCAATGAGCAGTTCTTC; CDR3: CASSLDGLLVVNEQFF
size: -; D: TRBD2; J: TRBJ2-7; V: TRBV2; DNA: TGTGCCAGCAGTGAACTAGCGGGAGGGAAGTCCTACGAGCAGTACTTC; CDR3: CASSELAGGKSYEQYF
size: -; D: -; J: TRBJ2-2; V: TRBV4-3; DNA: TGCGCCAGCAGCCAACAGACCGGGGAGCTGTTTTTT; CDR3: CASSQQTGELFF
size: -; D: -; J: TRBJ2-5; V: TRBV30; DNA: TGTGCCTGGAGTGTAACGCGCGCGTACCAAGAGACCCAGTACTTC; CDR3: CAWSVTRAYQETQYF
size: -; D: TRBD1; J: TRBJ1-2; V: TRBV27; DNA: TGTGCCAGCAGTTTATACAGGGGTGGTTATGGCTACACCTTC; CDR3: CASSLYRGGYGYTF
size: once; D: TRBD1; J: TRBJ2-3; V: TRBV19; DNA: TGTGCCAGTAGTCCTCTAAACAGGGGGAGAGGGGGAACAGATACGCAGTATTTT; CDR3: CASSPLNRGRGGTDTQYF
size: once; D: TRBD1; J: TRBJ1-5; V: TRBV19; DNA: TGTGCCAGTAGTCAAGTCACAGGGGGCAGCAATCAGCCCCAGCATTTT; CDR3: CASSQVTGGSNQPQHF
size: -; D: -; J: TRBJ2-7; V: TRBV9; DNA: TGTGCCAGCAGCGCGAGGGACTACGAGCAGTACTTC; CDR3: CASSARDYEQYF
size: -; D: -; J: TRBJ2-4; V: TRBV7-2; DNA: TGTGCCAGCAGCTTGTATTTCATAGGGGAAAACATTCAGTACTTC; CDR3: CASSLYFIGENIQYF
size: -; D: TRBD1; J: TRBJ2-7; V: TRBV27; DNA: TGTGCCAGCAAACCCTCCGGGGAGGGACAGGGTATCTACGAGCAGTACTTC; CDR3: CASKPSGEGQGIYEQYF
size: -; D: -; J: TRBJ2-7; V: TRBV4-1; DNA: TGCGCCAGCAGCCAAGATTTTGAAAGCTTGGGGGGCGAGCAGTACTTC; CDR3: CASSQDFESLGGEQYF
size: -; D: TRBD2; J: TRBJ2-1; V: TRBV27; DNA: TGTGCCAGCAGTTTCTCGAACCTAGCGGAGGGCCCGTTCTTC; CDR3: CASSFSNLAEGPFF
size: -; D: TRBD1; J: TRBJ2-4; V: TRBV29-1; DNA: TGCAGCGTTGGACCCGGGACAGATGGAAACATTCAGTACTTC; CDR3: CSVGPGTDGNIQYF
size: -; D: -; J: TRBJ1-6; V: TRBV5-6; DNA: TGTGCCAGCAGCTTGGGACAGGCTAATTCACCCCTCCACTTT; CDR3: CASSLGQANSPLHF
size: -; D: -; J: TRBJ2-7; V: TRBV7-8; DNA: TGTGCCAGCAGCTTAGATTTCGGGGACTACGAGCAGTACTTC; CDR3: CASSLDFGDYEQYF
size: -; D: -; J: TRBJ1-4; V: TRBV4-2; DNA: TGTGCCAGCTCCCTGGACAGCCTAAATGAAAAACTGTTTTTT; CDR3: CASSLDSLNEKLFF
size: -; D: -; J: TRBJ1-1; V: TRBV28; DNA: TGTGCCAGCAGCAAGGGGGGGAAGAGGTACACTGAAGCTTTCTTT; CDR3: CASSKGGKRYTEAFF
size: few; D: -; J: TRBJ2-3; V: TRBV4-2; DNA: TGTGCCAGCAGCCAAGAGGGGACTATCCAGGGGGATACGCAGTATTTT; CDR3: CASSQEGTIQGDTQYF
size: -; D: TRBD1; J: TRBJ2-7; V: TRBV2; DNA: TGTGCCAGCAGTCCCCGGGACAGAGCCTACGAGCAGTACTTC; CDR3: CASSPRDRAYEQYF
size: -; D: -; J: TRBJ2-7; V: TRBV5-1; DNA: TGCGCCAGCAGCTTGGGCGGGACCCAATCCTACGAGCAGTACTTC; CDR3: CASSLGGTQSYEQYF
size: -; D: TRBD1; J: TRBJ1-1; V: TRBV5-6; DNA: TGTGCCAGCAGCCAAACCGACAGGGTGGGGACTGAAGCTTTCTTT; CDR3: CASSQTDRVGTEAFF
size: -; D: -; J: TRBJ1-2; V: TRBV11-2; DNA: TGTGCCAGCAGCGCCCAGGACTCATCTGGGGGGAACACCTTC; CDR3: CASSAQDSSGGNTF
size: -; D: TRBD1; J: TRBJ1-2; V: TRBV20-1; DNA: TGCAGTGCCAGTATTCCGGGACAGGGGGCCCGTGGCTACACCTTC; CDR3: CSASIPGQGARGYTF
size: -; D: TRBD2; J: TRBJ2-1; V: TRBV4-1; DNA: TGCGCCAGCAGCCAATTTAGCGGGACGTACAATGAGCAGTTCTTC; CDR3: CASSQFSGTYNEQFF
size: -; D: TRBD1; J: TRBJ1-1; V: TRBV25-1; DNA: TGTGCCAGCATAAGTCCCGGGACAGGGTTGAACACTGAAGCTTTCTTT; CDR3: CASISPGTGLNTEAFF
size: -; D: TRBD1; J: TRBJ1-1; V: TRBV7-8; DNA: TGTGCCAGCAGCTTAGACAGGGGGCCAGCTTTCTTT; CDR3: CASSLDRGPAFF
size: -; D: -; J: TRBJ2-5; V: TRBV7-2; DNA: TGTGCCAGCAGCTTAGCGACACTTGGCGGGAAGACCCAGTACTTC; CDR3: CASSLATLGGKTQYF
size: -; D: -; J: TRBJ2-7; V: TRBV28; DNA: TGTGCCAGCACCCCTGGGGTACAGGGTCTCTACGAGCAGTACTTC; CDR3: CASTPGVQGLYEQYF
size: once; D: TRBD2; J: TRBJ2-7; V: TRBV29-1; DNA: TGCAGCGTTGAACGGTTAGCGGGTAGCTACGAGCAGTACTTC; CDR3: CSVERLAGSYEQYF
size: -; D: -; J: TRBJ1-1; V: TRBV7-2; DNA: TGTGCCAGCAGCTTAGAGCTAGCCGGTACTGAAGCTTTCTTT; CDR3: CASSLELAGTEAFF
size: -; D: TRBD1; J: TRBJ1-3; V: TRBV4-1; DNA: TGCGCCAGCAGCCAAAATCTACAGGGGGCAGGGGGAAACACCATATATTTT; CDR3: CASSQNLQGAGGNTIYF
size: once; D: -; J: TRBJ1-1; V: TRBV19; DNA: TGTGCCAGTAGTATAGTCGGGGGGCGCGGGGAGAACACTGAAGCTTTCTTT; CDR3: CASSIVGGRGENTEAFF